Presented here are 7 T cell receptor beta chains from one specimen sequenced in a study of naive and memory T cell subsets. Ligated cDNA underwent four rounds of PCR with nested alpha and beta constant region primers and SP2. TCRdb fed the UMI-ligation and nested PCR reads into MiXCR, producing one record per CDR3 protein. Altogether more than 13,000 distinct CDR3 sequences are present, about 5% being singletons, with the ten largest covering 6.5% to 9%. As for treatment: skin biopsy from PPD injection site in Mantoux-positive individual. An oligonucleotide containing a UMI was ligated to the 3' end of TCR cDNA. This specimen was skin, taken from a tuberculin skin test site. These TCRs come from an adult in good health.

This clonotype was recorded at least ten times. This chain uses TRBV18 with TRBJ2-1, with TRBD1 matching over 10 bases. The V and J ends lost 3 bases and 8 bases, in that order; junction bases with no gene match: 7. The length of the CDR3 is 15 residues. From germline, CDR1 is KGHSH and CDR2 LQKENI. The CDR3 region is CASSPRQGAGDEQFF. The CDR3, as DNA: TGTGCCAGCTCACCCAGACAGGGGGCAGGAGATGAGCAGTTCTTC. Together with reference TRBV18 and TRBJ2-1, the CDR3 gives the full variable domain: NAGVMQNPRHLVRRRGQEARLRCSPMKGHSHVYWYRQLPEEGLKFMVYLQKENIIDESGMPKERFSAEFPKEGPSILRIQQVVRGDSAAYFCASSPRQGAGDEQFFGPGTRLTVL.

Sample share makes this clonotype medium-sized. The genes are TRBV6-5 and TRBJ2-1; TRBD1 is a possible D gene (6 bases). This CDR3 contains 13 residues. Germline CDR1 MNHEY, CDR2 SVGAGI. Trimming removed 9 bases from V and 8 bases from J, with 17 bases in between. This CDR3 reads CASFRHPGDEQFF. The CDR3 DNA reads TGTGCCAGTTTCCGACACCCAGGGGATGAGCAGTTCTTC.

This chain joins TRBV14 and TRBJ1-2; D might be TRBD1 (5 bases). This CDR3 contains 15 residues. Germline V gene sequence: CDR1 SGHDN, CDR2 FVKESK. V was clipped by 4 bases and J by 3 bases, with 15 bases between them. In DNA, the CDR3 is TGTGCCAGCAGCCCGCTTGGGGGATGTGACTATGGCTACACCTTC. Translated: CASSPLGGCDYGYTF.

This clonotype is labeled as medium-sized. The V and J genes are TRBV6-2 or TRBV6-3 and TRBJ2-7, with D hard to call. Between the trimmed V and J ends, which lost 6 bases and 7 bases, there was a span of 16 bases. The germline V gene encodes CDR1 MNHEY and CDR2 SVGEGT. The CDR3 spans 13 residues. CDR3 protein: CASSPNSVREQYF. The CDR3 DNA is TGTGCCAGCAGCCCCAACTCGGTGCGAGAGCAGTACTTC.

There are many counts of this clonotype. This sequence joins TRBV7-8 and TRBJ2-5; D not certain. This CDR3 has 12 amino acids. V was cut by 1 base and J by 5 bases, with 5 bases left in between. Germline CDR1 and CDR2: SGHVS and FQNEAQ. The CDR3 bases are TGTGCCAGCAGCTTAGTTCCCGAGACCCAGTACTTC. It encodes CASSLVPETQYF. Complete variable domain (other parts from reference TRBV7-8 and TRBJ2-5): GAGVSQSPRYKVAKRGQDVALRCDPISGHVSLFWYQQALGQGPEFLTYFQNEAQLDKSGLPSDRFFAERPEGSVSTLKIQRTQQEDSAVYLCASSLVPETQYFGPGTRLLVL.

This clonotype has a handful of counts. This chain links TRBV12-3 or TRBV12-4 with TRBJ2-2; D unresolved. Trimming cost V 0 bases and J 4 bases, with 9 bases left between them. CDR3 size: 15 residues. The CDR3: CASSLALTATGELFF. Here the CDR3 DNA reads TGTGCCAGCAGTTTAGCGCTGACGGCCACCGGGGAGCTGTTTTTT.

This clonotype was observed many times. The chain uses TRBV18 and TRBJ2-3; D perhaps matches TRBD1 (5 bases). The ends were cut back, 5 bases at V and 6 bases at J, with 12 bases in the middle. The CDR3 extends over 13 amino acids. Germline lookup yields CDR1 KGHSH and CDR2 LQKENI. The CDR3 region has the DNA TGTGCCAGCTCATACAGGATACCCGATACGCAGTATTTT. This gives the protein CASSYRIPDTQYF.